The sequence of this TCR beta chain was determined in a study of blood T cell repertoires in COVID-19. Looking at the study overall: COVID-19 samples from acute and convalescent phases originated in the United States, Italy and Spain. PBMCs, B-cell-depleted T cells, or T cells were the source of the cDNA or gDNA that made up the material.

Original data processing: Cell counts per sample came from amplifying reference gene primers. Assay: immunoSEQ multiplex PCR; the TCRdb copy retains only in-frame clones and omits some. That table is the source of V, J and clone size, and D and trimming were worked out from the DNA. This sample has 100,000 to 150,000 clones, with more than 65% found just once. The source of this sequence is a woman between 70 and 85 years old with acute or convalescent COVID-19. Sequenced input: peripheral blood.

CDR3 sequence: CASRGGQETQYF. The DNA for the CDR3 is TGTGCCAGCAGGGGCGGGCAAGAGACCCAGTACTTC. This rearrangement joins TRBV7-9 to TRBJ2-5; D possibly corresponds to TRBD2 (5 bases). Germline V gene sequence: CDR1 SEHNR, CDR2 FQNEAQ (reference sequence). CDR3 size: 12 residues. V lost 6 bases, J lost 2 bases, and 7 bases lay in between. Drawing the rest from reference TRBV7-9 and TRBJ2-5, the complete variable domain is DTGVSQNPRHKITKRGQNVTFRCDPISEHNRLYWYRQTLGQGPEFLTYFQNEAQLEKSRLLSDRFSAERPKGSFSTLEIQRTEQGDSAMYLCASRGGQETQYFGPGTRLLVL.